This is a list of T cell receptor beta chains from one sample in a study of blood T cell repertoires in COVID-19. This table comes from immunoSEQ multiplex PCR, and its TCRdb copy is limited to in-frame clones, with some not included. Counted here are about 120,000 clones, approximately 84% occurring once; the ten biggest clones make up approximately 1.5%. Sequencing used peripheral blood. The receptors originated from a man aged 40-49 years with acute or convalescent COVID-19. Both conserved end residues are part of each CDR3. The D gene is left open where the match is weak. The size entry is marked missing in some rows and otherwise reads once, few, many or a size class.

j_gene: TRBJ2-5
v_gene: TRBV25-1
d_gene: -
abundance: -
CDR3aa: CASSEAEGRVGTQYF
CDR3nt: TGTGCCAGCAGCGAAGCGGAGGGCAGGGTCGGGACTCAGTACTTC

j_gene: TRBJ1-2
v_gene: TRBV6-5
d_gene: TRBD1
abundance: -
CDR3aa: CASRTGDSFYGYTF
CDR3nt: TGTGCCAGCAGAACCGGGGACAGCTTCTATGGCTACACCTTC

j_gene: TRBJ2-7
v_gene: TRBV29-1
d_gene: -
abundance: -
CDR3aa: CSVRVPRGEQYF
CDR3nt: TGCAGCGTTCGGGTTCCCAGGGGCGAGCAGTACTTC

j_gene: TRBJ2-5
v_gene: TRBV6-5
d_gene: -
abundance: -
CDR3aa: CASISGARTQYF
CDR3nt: TGTGCCAGCATCTCAGGGGCCCGGACCCAGTACTTC

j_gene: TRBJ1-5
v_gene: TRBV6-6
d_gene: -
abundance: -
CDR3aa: CASTQGGVQPQHF
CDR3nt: TGTGCCAGCACCCAAGGGGGGGTTCAGCCCCAGCATTTT

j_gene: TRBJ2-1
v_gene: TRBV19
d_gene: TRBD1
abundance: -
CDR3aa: CASRARGSSNEQFF
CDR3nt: TGTGCCAGTAGGGCCAGGGGGTCAAGCAATGAGCAGTTCTTC

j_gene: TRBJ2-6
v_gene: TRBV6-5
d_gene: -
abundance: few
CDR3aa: CASSLQASGANVLTF
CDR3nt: TGTGCCAGCAGCCTCCAGGCCTCTGGGGCCAACGTCCTGACTTTC

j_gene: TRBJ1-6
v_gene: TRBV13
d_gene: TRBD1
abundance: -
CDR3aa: CASSSRGQGSPLHF
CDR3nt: TGTGCCAGCAGCTCCAGGGGGCAGGGTTCACCCCTCCACTTT

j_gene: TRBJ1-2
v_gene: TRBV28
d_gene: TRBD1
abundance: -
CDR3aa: CASTPTGTYYGYTF
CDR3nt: TGTGCCAGCACCCCGACAGGGACCTACTATGGCTACACCTTC

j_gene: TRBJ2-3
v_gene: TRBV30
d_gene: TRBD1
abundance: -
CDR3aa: CACAGGGGYTQYF
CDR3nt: TGTGCCTGCGCAGGGGGCGGAGGGTATACGCAGTATTTT

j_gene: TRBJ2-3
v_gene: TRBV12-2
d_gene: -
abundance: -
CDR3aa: CASRSPPGQGRGKYF
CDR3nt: TGTGCAAGTCGCTCGCCGCCGGGACAGGGGAGGGGTAAGTATTTT

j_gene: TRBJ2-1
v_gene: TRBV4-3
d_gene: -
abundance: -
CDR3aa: CASSQERDLAQDQFF
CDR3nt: TGCGCCAGCAGCCAAGAACGGGATTTGGCGCAGGACCAGTTCTTC

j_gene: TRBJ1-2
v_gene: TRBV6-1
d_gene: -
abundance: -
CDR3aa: CASSDGYREPNYGYTF
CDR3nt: TGTGCCAGCAGTGACGGGTACAGGGAACCTAACTATGGCTACACCTTC

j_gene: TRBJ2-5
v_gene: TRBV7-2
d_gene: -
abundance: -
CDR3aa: CASSLALHLEETQYF
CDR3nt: TGTGCCAGCAGCTTAGCGCTCCATTTAGAAGAGACCCAGTACTTC

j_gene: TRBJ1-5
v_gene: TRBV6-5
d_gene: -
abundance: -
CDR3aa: CASSRGGGVNQPQHF
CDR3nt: TGTGCCAGCAGCCGGGGGGGAGGAGTCAATCAGCCCCAGCATTTT

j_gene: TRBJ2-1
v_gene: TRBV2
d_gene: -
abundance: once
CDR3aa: CASRVGGGNEQFF
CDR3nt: TGTGCCAGCAGAGTAGGGGGGGGCAATGAGCAGTTCTTC

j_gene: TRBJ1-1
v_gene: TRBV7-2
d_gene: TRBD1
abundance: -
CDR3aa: CASSLYPGQGRDESTEAFF
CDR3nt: TGTGCCAGCAGCTTATACCCCGGACAGGGGCGGGATGAGAGCACTGAAGCTTTCTTT

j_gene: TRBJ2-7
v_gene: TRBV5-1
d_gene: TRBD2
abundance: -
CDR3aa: CASSLAGAGAGEQYF
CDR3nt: TGCGCCAGCAGCTTGGCCGGAGCGGGAGCCGGTGAGCAGTACTTC

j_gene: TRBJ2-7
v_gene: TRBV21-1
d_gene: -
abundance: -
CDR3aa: CAASGGSRYF
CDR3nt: TGTGCCGCCTCAGGGGGCTCGAGGTACTTC

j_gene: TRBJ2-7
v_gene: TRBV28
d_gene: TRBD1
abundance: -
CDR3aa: CASSFLTGAAYEQYF
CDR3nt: TGTGCCAGCAGTTTTTTGACAGGGGCTGCCTACGAGCAGTACTTC

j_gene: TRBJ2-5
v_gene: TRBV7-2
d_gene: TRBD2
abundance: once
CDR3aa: CASSQGTSGGGAQYF
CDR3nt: TGTGCCAGCAGCCAGGGGACTAGCGGGGGTGGGGCCCAGTACTTC

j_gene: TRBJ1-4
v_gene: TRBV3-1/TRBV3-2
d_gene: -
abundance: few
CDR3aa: CASSHPGSSPEKLFF
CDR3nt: TGTGCCAGCAGCCACCCAGGATCCTCCCCTGAAAAACTGTTTTTT

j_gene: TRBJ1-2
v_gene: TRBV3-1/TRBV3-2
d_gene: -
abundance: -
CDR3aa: CASSQAGSYGYTF
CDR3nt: TGTGCCAGCAGCCAAGCCGGGAGCTATGGCTACACCTTC

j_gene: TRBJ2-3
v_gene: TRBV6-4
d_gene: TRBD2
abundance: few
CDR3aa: CASSAGGGPYTQYF
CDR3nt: TGTGCCAGCAGTGCCGGGGGAGGGCCATATACGCAGTATTTT

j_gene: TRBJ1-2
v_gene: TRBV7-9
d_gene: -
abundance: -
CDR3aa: CASSSLGRAHGYTF
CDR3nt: TGTGCCAGCAGCTCCCTCGGGAGGGCGCATGGCTACACCTTC

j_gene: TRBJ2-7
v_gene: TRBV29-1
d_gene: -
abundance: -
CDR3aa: CSYQGMPPYEQYF
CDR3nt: TGCAGCTATCAGGGGATGCCGCCCTACGAGCAGTACTTC

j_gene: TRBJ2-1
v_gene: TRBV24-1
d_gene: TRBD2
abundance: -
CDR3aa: CATSEVGTRRRWVSSYNEQFF
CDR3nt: TGTGCCACCAGTGAGGTAGGGACTAGAAGGAGGTGGGTAAGCTCCTACAATGAGCAGTTCTTC